The clone carrying this TCR beta chain qualifies as large. Its antigen remains unidentified. From live CD3+CD8+TCRalphabeta+ cells, four PD-1 and/or TIGIT subsets were sorted. This specimen comes from a study of circulating CD8 cells and anti-PD-1 response in melanoma. Study findings and constraints: Expanded sorted subsets were checked for tumor reactivity using peptides. Some patients were treatment-naive; others were previously treated.

TCR libraries were prepared from 15 ng of total RNA with the QIAseq Immune Repertoire TCR panel. TCRdb ran MiXCR on the reads and lists one entry per CDR3 protein. The sample gives about 820 distinct CDR3 sequences, around 5.1% of which show up once; roughly 6.8% is in the top ten. The CDR3 runs to 15 residues. Trimming cost V 6 bases and J 3 bases, with 18 bases left between them. The TCR was taken from a human donor with melanoma. V is TRBV23-1 and J is TRBJ2-7; tentative D call: TRBD1 (5 bases). TRBV23-1 is classed as an ORF, of uncertain function. The sample in question was CD8+ T cells from PBMCs, obtained at baseline or after one month of anti-PD-1 therapy (not recorded which). The CDR3 DNA follows: TGCGCCAGCAGCCGTTGGGGCAGGGAAGTCTACGAGCAGTACTTC. It encodes CASSRWGREVYEQYF.